A selection of T cell receptor beta chains follows, all from one sample in a study of CD8 T cells in ankylosing spondylitis. TCRdb reprocessed the 5' RACE reads via MiXCR and lists one record per CDR3 protein. The sample holds approximately 100,000 distinct CDR3 sequences, nearly 25% seen once. Sequencing was done on a sample of synovial fluid, either unsorted or a sorted T cell fraction (not recorded which). The receptors here all came from a male donor with ankylosing spondylitis. Both conserved end residues are part of each CDR3. A D gene is named only where the DNA matches it firmly. Not every row has a clone size; where given, it reads once, few, many or a size class.

TRBD1	TRBV29-1	few	TRBJ1-1	CSVGQGDTEAFF	TGCAGCGTGGGACAGGGGGACACTGAAGCTTTCTTT
-	TRBV5-1	-	TRBJ1-1	CASRRQGNTEAFF	TGCGCCAGCAGGCGGCAGGGGAACACTGAAGCTTTCTTT
-	TRBV5-1	few	TRBJ1-4	CASSFLSAGTKTGNEKLFF	TGCGCCAGCAGCTTTCTTAGTGCTGGGACGAAAACGGGTAATGAAAAACTGTTTTTT
TRBD1	TRBV9	many	TRBJ2-2	CASSVLGQGATGELFF	TGTGCCAGCAGCGTGTTGGGACAGGGGGCCACCGGGGAGCTGTTTTTT
-	TRBV7-2	-	TRBJ2-5	CASTTSGWPETQYF	TGTGCCAGCACCACGTCGGGGTGGCCAGAGACCCAGTACTTC
-	TRBV4-2	few	TRBJ1-5	CASSQEATYSNQPQHF	TGTGCCAGCAGCCAAGAAGCGACATATAGCAATCAGCCCCAGCATTTT
-	TRBV3-1	few	TRBJ2-3	CASSQDLEGLVQYF	TGTGCCAGCAGCCAAGATTTGGAGGGACTGGTGCAGTATTTT
-	TRBV2	few	TRBJ2-7	CASGETYEQYF	TGTGCCAGCGGTGAAACCTACGAGCAGTACTTC
-	TRBV14	few	TRBJ2-1	CASSHRRASDSSGEQFF	TGTGCCAGCAGCCACCGACGGGCTAGCGACTCCTCCGGTGAGCAGTTCTTC
-	TRBV5-1	few	TRBJ2-1	CASSLDLSEQFF	TGCGCCAGCAGCTTGGATCTTAGCGAGCAGTTCTTC
-	TRBV25-1	few	TRBJ2-5	CASSVTGTKETQYF	TGTGCCAGCAGTGTTACTGGGACAAAAGAGACCCAGTACTTC
-	TRBV3-1	many	TRBJ1-4	CASGATNEKLFF	TGTGCCAGTGGAGCAACTAATGAAAAACTGTTTTTT
TRBD2	TRBV4-2	few	TRBJ2-1	CASSPGTSGDNEQFF	TGTGCCAGCAGCCCCGGGACTAGCGGGGACAATGAGCAGTTCTTC
TRBD1	TRBV28	few	TRBJ2-2	CASRPPRDSGELFF	TGTGCCAGCAGGCCACCCCGGGACAGCGGGGAGCTGTTTTTT
-	TRBV10-3	many	TRBJ2-5	CAISPGPQETQYF	TGTGCCATTTCTCCGGGTCCTCAAGAGACCCAGTACTTC
-	TRBV7-2	-	TRBJ2-6	CASSSRGGANVLTF	TGTGCCAGCAGCTCACGCGGGGGGGCCAACGTCCTGACTTTC
-	TRBV15	-	TRBJ2-1	CATSRELTFYNEQFF	TGTGCCACCAGCAGAGAACTAACTTTTTACAATGAGCAGTTCTTC
-	TRBV12-3/TRBV12-4	few	TRBJ1-2	CASSLRQPANYGYTF	TGTGCCAGCAGTTTAAGGCAGCCAGCTAACTATGGCTACACCTTC
-	TRBV20-1	-	TRBJ1-4	CSATYPDAIRKGYEKLFF	TGCAGTGCAACTTACCCGGACGCAATCCGTAAAGGTTATGAAAAACTGTTTTTT
-	TRBV30	-	TRBJ1-2	CAWSTGARYGYTF	TGTGCCTGGAGTACCGGGGCTCGCTATGGCTACACCTTC
-	TRBV7-9	once	TRBJ2-3	CTSSVGPVSTDTQYF	TGTACCAGCAGCGTCGGGCCAGTCAGCACAGATACGCAGTATTTT
TRBD2	TRBV12-3/TRBV12-4	few	TRBJ2-7	CASSWLAGSYEQYF	TGTGCCAGCAGTTGGCTAGCGGGCTCCTACGAGCAGTACTTC
TRBD2	TRBV20-1	-	TRBJ2-1	CSAPGGLADYNEQFF	TGCAGTGCTCCGGGGGGACTAGCGGACTACAATGAGCAGTTCTTC
-	TRBV5-1	-	TRBJ1-1	CASSLEAGRTEAFF	TGCGCCAGCAGCTTGGAAGCAGGCCGCACTGAAGCTTTCTTT
-	TRBV6-6	-	TRBJ2-1	CASRFNSRPEQFF	TGTGCCAGCAGATTTAATAGTCGCCCTGAGCAGTTCTTC
TRBD1	TRBV5-1	few	TRBJ1-4	CASSLTGGGEKLFF	TGCGCCAGCAGCTTGACAGGGGGCGGTGAAAAACTGTTTTTT
-	TRBV3-1	-	TRBJ2-3	CASSQDSTGPGTDTQYF	TGTGCCAGCAGCCAAGATTCGACGGGGCCTGGCACAGATACGCAGTATTTT
-	TRBV6-5	-	TRBJ1-5	CASSSPGTPSNQPQHF	TGTGCCAGCAGTTCCCCCGGGACACCTAGCAATCAGCCCCAGCATTTT
-	TRBV20-1	many	TRBJ2-7	CSARPGGPFEQYF	TGCAGTGCTAGACCTGGCGGCCCCTTCGAGCAGTACTTC
TRBD2	TRBV10-2	-	TRBJ2-2	CASRGGRKAGELFF	TGCGCCAGCAGGGGCGGGAGGAAGGCCGGGGAGCTGTTTTTT
-	TRBV7-2	once	TRBJ1-2	CASSLVRVGYTF	TGTGCCAGCAGCTTAGTCAGGGTCGGCTACACCTTC
TRBD2	TRBV11-1	-	TRBJ2-5	CASSPGTSWRETQYF	TGTGCCAGCAGCCCAGGGACTAGCTGGCGAGAGACCCAGTACTTC
-	TRBV4-2	-	TRBJ2-1	CASSRHVVGFSFNEQFF	TGTGCCAGCAGCCGCCACGTTGTAGGCTTTTCATTCAATGAGCAGTTCTTC
TRBD1	TRBV5-6	-	TRBJ2-1	CASSDRGSFRNEQFF	TGTGCCAGCAGCGACAGGGGTAGTTTTAGGAATGAGCAGTTCTTC
TRBD2	TRBV20-1	few	TRBJ2-1	CSASPSGGGYNEQFF	TGCAGTGCTAGTCCGTCTGGCGGGGGCTACAATGAGCAGTTCTTC
TRBD1	TRBV5-1	-	TRBJ1-4	CASSLVARTGGLNEKLFF	TGCGCCAGCAGCTTGGTGGCTCGGACAGGGGGCCTTAATGAAAAACTGTTTTTT
TRBD1	TRBV10-3	many	TRBJ2-2	CAINPGQGAGELFF	TGTGCCATCAATCCGGGACAGGGGGCCGGGGAGCTGTTTTTT
TRBD2	TRBV2	few	TRBJ2-1	CASSDSASGSYNEQFF	TGTGCCAGCAGCGACTCCGCTAGCGGGAGTTACAATGAGCAGTTCTTC
-	TRBV15	few	TRBJ2-2	CATSPPGQLYTNTGELFF	TGTGCCACCAGCCCGCCTGGGCAGTTATATACGAACACCGGGGAGCTGTTTTTT
TRBD1	TRBV12-3/TRBV12-4	-	TRBJ1-1	CASSFGTGVRYTEAFF	TGTGCCAGCAGTTTTGGGACAGGGGTACGATACACTGAAGCTTTCTTT
TRBD1	TRBV20-1	-	TRBJ2-7	CSARLGTGWFEQYF	TGCAGTGCTAGGTTGGGGACAGGGTGGTTTGAGCAGTACTTC
-	TRBV7-9	-	TRBJ2-2	CASSRSGTNTGELFF	TGTGCCAGCAGCCGATCCGGGACTAACACCGGGGAGCTGTTTTTT